Listed below are T cell receptor beta chains from one sample, sequenced in a study of metastatic and nonmetastatic thyroid tumors. MiXCR reprocessed the PCR reads for TCRdb. The sample lists more than 70,000 clones; around 9.2% were seen once. Sequencing was done on a sample of blood. These receptors all come from a female donor with papillary thyroid cancer or a benign thyroid nodule (not recorded which). Some clones in this sample may be carry-over from other donors' samples. The CDR3 runs from the conserved cysteine through the conserved F or W. Fields, in order: V gene, D gene, J gene, clone size, CDR3 DNA, CDR3 protein. A D gene is named only where the DNA matches it firmly. Rows may omit the clone size; those that give it use once, few, many or a size class.

v_call: TRBV14
d_call: TRBD1
j_call: TRBJ2-3
clone_size: few
cdr3_nt: TGTGCCAGCAGCGGACAGGTCACAGATACGCAGTATTTT
cdr3_aa: CASSGQVTDTQYF

v_call: TRBV6-1
d_call: .
j_call: TRBJ1-6
clone_size: many
cdr3_nt: TGTGCCAGCAGGGGGAGAGGGACCTCACCCCTCCACTTT
cdr3_aa: CASRGRGTSPLHF

v_call: TRBV7-9
d_call: .
j_call: TRBJ2-5
clone_size: many
cdr3_nt: TGTGCCAGCAGCTTACCCCGGACAGAAGGAGAGACCCAGTACTTC
cdr3_aa: CASSLPRTEGETQYF

v_call: TRBV6-2/TRBV6-3
d_call: TRBD1
j_call: TRBJ2-1
clone_size: .
cdr3_nt: TGTGCCAGCGGCAAATACGGGACAGCTGGTTACAATGAGCAGTTCTTC
cdr3_aa: CASGKYGTAGYNEQFF

v_call: TRBV10-3
d_call: .
j_call: TRBJ2-6
clone_size: few
cdr3_nt: TGTGCCATCAGTGACCCCATTGCTGGGGCCAACGTCCTGACTTTC
cdr3_aa: CAISDPIAGANVLTF

v_call: TRBV7-9
d_call: TRBD2
j_call: TRBJ2-1
clone_size: many
cdr3_nt: TGTGCCAGCAGCTTAGCTAGCGGGGGGCTGAATGAGCAGTTCTTC
cdr3_aa: CASSLASGGLNEQFF

v_call: TRBV6-1
d_call: .
j_call: TRBJ1-6
clone_size: .
cdr3_nt: TGTGCCAGCAGCCGGGGAAAGGGAATGCAGAATTCACCCCTCCACTTT
cdr3_aa: CASSRGKGMQNSPLHF

v_call: TRBV5-5
d_call: .
j_call: TRBJ2-7
clone_size: few
cdr3_nt: TGTGCCAGCAGCTCACTCCAAGGCCCCAGCTACGAGCAGTACTTC
cdr3_aa: CASSSLQGPSYEQYF

v_call: TRBV30
d_call: .
j_call: TRBJ1-1
clone_size: many
cdr3_nt: TGTGCCTGGGCTCCAGATTTTAACACTGAAGCTTTCTTT
cdr3_aa: CAWAPDFNTEAFF

v_call: TRBV6-1
d_call: .
j_call: TRBJ1-6
clone_size: many
cdr3_nt: TGTGCCAGCACCGACGGGGCAGAGAATTCACCCCTCCACTTT
cdr3_aa: CASTDGAENSPLHF

v_call: TRBV6-1
d_call: TRBD2
j_call: TRBJ2-7
clone_size: many
cdr3_nt: TGTGCCAGCATGGGACTAGCGGGCCTCTACGAGCAGTACTTC
cdr3_aa: CASMGLAGLYEQYF

v_call: TRBV12-5
d_call: TRBD1
j_call: TRBJ2-7
clone_size: .
cdr3_nt: TGTGCTAGTGGTTTGGTACAGGGGGGCATGTACGAGCAGTACTTC
cdr3_aa: CASGLVQGGMYEQYF

v_call: TRBV27
d_call: .
j_call: TRBJ1-2
clone_size: many
cdr3_nt: TGTGCCAGCAGTTTTCTGGCAGCTAACTATGGCTACACCTTC
cdr3_aa: CASSFLAANYGYTF

v_call: TRBV29-1
d_call: TRBD1
j_call: TRBJ2-3
clone_size: .
cdr3_nt: TGCAGCGTTTTGCTGCCGGGACAGGGGACAGATACGCAGTATTTT
cdr3_aa: CSVLLPGQGTDTQYF

v_call: TRBV6-2/TRBV6-3
d_call: TRBD2
j_call: TRBJ2-1
clone_size: many
cdr3_nt: TGTGCCAGCAGCCATCTAGCGGGGGGGCCCAATGAGCAGTTCTTC
cdr3_aa: CASSHLAGGPNEQFF

v_call: TRBV19
d_call: .
j_call: TRBJ1-2
clone_size: many
cdr3_nt: TGTGCCAGTAGTATGGGTCTTACTAACTATGGCTACACCTTC
cdr3_aa: CASSMGLTNYGYTF

v_call: TRBV7-9
d_call: TRBD2
j_call: TRBJ2-5
clone_size: many
cdr3_nt: TGTGCCAGCAGCCGACTAGCGGGGGGCCTAGAGACCCAGTACTTC
cdr3_aa: CASSRLAGGLETQYF

v_call: TRBV2
d_call: TRBD1
j_call: TRBJ2-6
clone_size: many
cdr3_nt: TGTGCCAGCAGGGGGACAGGCTACTCTGGGGCCAACGTCCTGACTTTC
cdr3_aa: CASRGTGYSGANVLTF

v_call: TRBV4-1
d_call: .
j_call: TRBJ1-4
clone_size: many
cdr3_nt: TGCGCCAGCAGCCAAGAGGGGGCAGACCCGGGGGAACTGTTTTTT
cdr3_aa: CASSQEGADPGELFF

v_call: TRBV6-1
d_call: .
j_call: TRBJ1-5
clone_size: many
cdr3_nt: TGTGCCAGCAGTGAAGCGGCGGGCTCGCGGTACCCGTATCAGCCCCAGCATTTT
cdr3_aa: CASSEAAGSRYPYQPQHF

v_call: TRBV2
d_call: TRBD2
j_call: TRBJ2-5
clone_size: .
cdr3_nt: TGTGCCAGCAGTTTCCTAGCGGAAGAGACCCAGTACTTC
cdr3_aa: CASSFLAEETQYF

v_call: TRBV28
d_call: TRBD1
j_call: TRBJ1-2
clone_size: many
cdr3_nt: TGTGCCAGCAGCCGGACAGGGGCCTATGGCTACACCTTC
cdr3_aa: CASSRTGAYGYTF

v_call: TRBV6-4
d_call: TRBD1
j_call: TRBJ2-3
clone_size: many
cdr3_nt: TGTGCCAGCAGTAGACAGGGGGCCACAGATACGCAGTATTTT
cdr3_aa: CASSRQGATDTQYF

v_call: TRBV7-2
d_call: TRBD1
j_call: TRBJ1-2
clone_size: many
cdr3_nt: TGTGCCAGCAGCTCGATTCAGGGGGCAGGTCACTATGGCTACACCTTC
cdr3_aa: CASSSIQGAGHYGYTF

v_call: TRBV6-1
d_call: TRBD1
j_call: TRBJ2-7
clone_size: many
cdr3_nt: TGTGCCAGCGCCCCGGCAGGGGGCTCCTTCTACGAGCAGTACTTC
cdr3_aa: CASAPAGGSFYEQYF